A selection of T cell receptor beta chains follows, all from one sample in a study of technical replicates of blood from a handful of donors. Profiled with immunoSEQ multiplex PCR; TCRdb holds only in-frame clones, not every one. This table holds tens of thousands of clones, about 93% found once. Sequenced: T cells isolated from PBMCs. These receptors were taken from a human donor in good health. The CDR3 runs from the conserved cysteine through the conserved F or W. Each record gives: J gene, D gene, CDR3 length, V gene, clone size, CDR3 protein, CDR3 DNA. The D gene is left open where the match is weak. Not every row has a clone size; where given, it reads once, few, many or a size class.

TRBJ2-7 NA 14 TRBV7-6 NA CASSLTEGSYEQYF TGTGCCAGCAGCCTAACCGAGGGCTCCTACGAGCAGTACTTC
TRBJ1-2 NA 15 TRBV5-1 NA CASSLVQGANYGYTF TGCGCCAGCAGCTTGGTCCAGGGCGCTAACTATGGCTACACCTTC
TRBJ2-1 TRBD1 14 TRBV7-3 NA CASSQQGPYNEQFF TGTGCCAGCAGTCAACAGGGGCCCTACAATGAGCAGTTCTTC
TRBJ2-7 TRBD2 13 TRBV28 NA CASRLAGVNEQYF TGTGCCAGCAGACTAGCGGGAGTAAACGAGCAGTACTTC
TRBJ1-3 NA 14 TRBV6-5 NA CASRTDTSGNTIYF TGTGCCAGCAGAACCGACACCTCTGGAAACACCATATATTTT
TRBJ2-2 NA 16 TRBV7-8 NA CASSPAGQGHTGELFF TGTGCCAGCAGCCCGGCGGGGCAGGGACACACCGGGGAGCTGTTTTTT
TRBJ2-3 TRBD2 14 TRBV2 NA CASSNGRGTDTQYF TGTGCCAGCTCGAACGGGAGGGGCACAGATACGCAGTATTTT
TRBJ1-1 NA 14 TRBV5-1 NA CASNAGTPNTEAFF TGCGCCAGCAACGCCGGGACACCTAACACTGAAGCTTTCTTT
TRBJ2-7 TRBD2 15 TRBV7-8 NA CASSSKRGATYEQYF TGTGCCAGCAGCTCAAAGCGGGGGGCCACCTACGAGCAGTACTTC
TRBJ1-1 NA 17 TRBV5-4 once CASSLDGGALGGTEAFF TGTGCCAGCAGCTTGGACGGCGGGGCCCTGGGGGGCACTGAAGCTTTCTTT
TRBJ2-5 NA 14 TRBV5-1 NA CASSLASTSRTQYF TGCGCCAGCAGCTTGGCCTCGACAAGTCGGACCCAGTACTTC
TRBJ1-1 TRBD1 14 TRBV28 NA CASRNQGAGTEAFF TGTGCCAGCAGGAATCAGGGGGCCGGCACTGAAGCTTTCTTT
TRBJ2-2 NA 14 TRBV9 NA CASTWTVNTGELFF TGTGCCAGCACCTGGACAGTAAACACCGGGGAGCTGTTTTTT
TRBJ2-7 NA 14 TRBV6-5 NA CASSYRRGPNEQYF TGTGCCAGCAGTTACAGGAGGGGCCCCAACGAGCAGTACTTC
TRBJ1-1 NA 16 TRBV30 NA CAWMPFWATAGTEAFF TGTGCCTGGATGCCCTTTTGGGCCACCGCTGGCACTGAAGCTTTCTTT
TRBJ2-7 NA 16 TRBV5-3 NA CARSAGWVSGDGEQYF TGTGCCAGAAGCGCCGGTTGGGTTTCAGGGGACGGCGAGCAGTACTTC
TRBJ1-4 NA 17 TRBV30 NA CAWSGSQRGQANEKLFF TGTGCCTGGAGTGGAAGTCAAAGGGGACAAGCTAATGAAAAACTGTTTTTT
TRBJ2-1 TRBD1 14 TRBV2 NA CASSEVSTGDEQFF TGTGCCAGCAGTGAAGTCTCCACAGGGGATGAGCAGTTCTTC
TRBJ2-3 TRBD2 19 TRBV10-3 NA CAIRQVGETSGVYTDTQYF TGTGCCATTAGACAGGTGGGGGAAACTAGCGGGGTCTACACAGATACGCAGTATTTT
TRBJ2-1 TRBD1 17 TRBV11-3 NA CASSIRTGTGPYNEQFF TGTGCCAGCAGCATCCGAACCGGGACAGGGCCTTACAATGAGCAGTTCTTC
TRBJ2-7 NA 12 TRBV5-1 NA CASSLTGYEQYF TGCGCCAGCAGCTTGACGGGTTACGAGCAGTACTTC
TRBJ2-1 TRBD2 20 TRBV6-1 NA CASSELWSPLAGGSYNEQFF TGTGCCAGCAGTGAATTGTGGTCACCTCTAGCGGGAGGGTCGTACAATGAGCAGTTCTTC
TRBJ2-1 NA 13 TRBV27 NA CASSSLPNNEQFF TGTGCCAGCAGTTCACTACCGAACAATGAGCAGTTCTTC
TRBJ1-6 NA 18 TRBV9 NA CASSTSLLGGSYNSPLHF TGTGCCAGCAGCACCTCCCTTTTAGGGGGCTCCTATAATTCACCCCTCCACTTT
TRBJ1-4 TRBD1 13 TRBV5-1 NA CASSLFQGEELFF TGCGCCAGCAGCCTATTTCAGGGGGAGGAACTGTTTTTT
TRBJ1-2 NA 14 TRBV19 NA CATRSPRGNYGYTF TGTGCCACCCGATCCCCCCGGGGTAACTATGGCTACACCTTC
TRBJ1-2 TRBD1 13 TRBV7-9 NA CASSFDRDDGYTF TGTGCCAGCAGCTTTGACAGGGATGATGGCTACACCTTC
TRBJ2-3 TRBD1 16 TRBV6-6 NA CASRRGQSTSTDTQYF TGTGCCAGCAGACGGGGACAGAGCACTAGCACAGATACGCAGTATTTT
TRBJ1-2 NA 14 TRBV7-2 NA CASSLGTSNYGYTF TGTGCCAGCAGCTTAGGGACTTCTAACTATGGCTACACCTTC
TRBJ2-5 NA 13 TRBV28 NA CASSEGVRETQYF TGTGCCAGCAGTGAGGGAGTACGGGAGACCCAGTACTTC
TRBJ2-3 NA 15 TRBV15 NA CATSREGTVANTQYF TGTGCCACCAGCAGGGAGGGAACGGTCGCTAATACGCAGTATTTT
TRBJ2-2 NA 16 TRBV5-1 NA CASSYTGSQGSGELFF TGCGCCAGCAGCTATACAGGATCACAGGGTTCCGGGGAGCTGTTTTTT
TRBJ1-1 NA 11 TRBV20-1 few CSANRNTEAFF TGCAGTGCTAACAGGAACACTGAAGCTTTCTTT
TRBJ2-1 NA 14 TRBV6-6 NA CASRDPTGLGEQFF TGTGCCAGCAGAGACCCGACAGGCCTAGGGGAGCAGTTCTTC
TRBJ1-1 TRBD1 15 TRBV4-2 NA CASSQATGMNTEAFF TGTGCCAGCAGCCAGGCGACAGGGATGAACACTGAAGCTTTCTTT
TRBJ2-3 TRBD2 14 TRBV25-1 NA CASSGLASRDTQYF TGTGCCAGCAGTGGACTAGCATCTCGAGATACGCAGTATTTT
TRBJ2-7 NA 16 TRBV29-1 NA CSVEPVQGGISYEQYF TGCAGCGTTGAGCCTGTACAGGGGGGGATCTCCTACGAGCAGTACTTC
TRBJ2-2 TRBD2 16 TRBV7-8 NA CASSVRLAGVAGELFF TGTGCCAGCAGCGTGAGACTAGCGGGAGTCGCCGGGGAGCTGTTTTTT
TRBJ1-4 NA 14 TRBV5-1 NA CASTLRALDEKLFF TGCGCCAGCACCCTCAGGGCGTTGGATGAAAAACTGTTTTTT
TRBJ2-3 TRBD1 14 TRBV18 NA CASSPDRVTDTQYF TGTGCCAGCTCACCAGACAGGGTAACAGATACGCAGTATTTT
TRBJ2-3 NA 13 TRBV11-3 NA CASSFSTGDTQYF TGTGCCAGCAGCTTTAGTACGGGAGATACGCAGTATTTT
TRBJ1-1 NA 12 TRBV2 few CASCPGVTEAFF TGTGCCAGCTGCCCAGGGGTAACTGAAGCTTTCTTT
TRBJ1-2 NA 14 TRBV28 NA CASRSSGDYYGYTF TGTGCCAGCAGGTCTTCTGGAGATTACTATGGCTACACCTTC
TRBJ1-2 NA 14 TRBV5-1 NA CASSLAYRARGYTF TGCGCCAGCAGCTTGGCCTACAGGGCGAGAGGCTACACCTTC
TRBJ2-1 TRBD1 16 TRBV5-1 NA CASSRGQGARISEQFF TGCGCCAGCAGCAGAGGACAGGGGGCGCGAATATCTGAGCAGTTCTTC
TRBJ2-1 TRBD2 16 TRBV7-6 NA CASSSILADAYNEQFF TGTGCCAGCAGCTCTATTCTAGCGGACGCCTACAATGAGCAGTTCTTC
TRBJ1-1 NA 14 TRBV6-5 NA CASSYNRVNTEAFF TGTGCCAGCAGTTACAACAGGGTGAACACTGAAGCTTTCTTT
TRBJ1-1 NA 11 TRBV20-1 NA CSAISGFRAFF TGCAGTGCTATATCAGGGTTCCGGGCTTTCTTT
TRBJ1-1 TRBD1 15 TRBV5-1 NA CASSSGDRANTEAFF TGCGCCAGCAGCTCAGGGGACAGGGCGAACACTGAAGCTTTCTTT
TRBJ1-1 TRBD1 15 TRBV7-2 NA CASSSQYQGGTEAFF TGTGCCAGCAGTAGCCAATACCAGGGGGGAACTGAAGCTTTCTTT
TRBJ1-1 NA 13 TRBV27 NA CASSLGGNTEAFF TGTGCCAGCAGTTTGGGGGGAAACACTGAAGCTTTCTTT
TRBJ1-2 NA 14 TRBV11-3 NA CASSLVQQEYGYTF TGTGCCAGCAGCTTAGTGCAACAGGAGTATGGCTACACCTTC
TRBJ1-6 TRBD1 17 TRBV19 NA CASRMGQGSSYNSPLHF TGTGCCAGTAGAATGGGACAGGGTAGCTCCTATAATTCACCCCTCCACTTT
TRBJ1-1 NA 14 TRBV6-1 NA CASSGTDRNTEAFF TGTGCCAGCAGTGGCACTGACAGGAACACTGAAGCTTTCTTT
TRBJ2-7 NA 14 TRBV2 NA CASISFLVSGEQYF TGTGCCAGCATTTCCTTCCTCGTCTCGGGCGAGCAGTACTTC
TRBJ2-7 NA 13 TRBV10-3 once CAIKSGDSYEQYF TGTGCCATCAAATCCGGGGACTCCTACGAGCAGTACTTC
TRBJ1-6 NA 16 TRBV10-3 NA CAISRGSAGYNSPLHF TGTGCCATCAGTCGTGGGTCTGCAGGCTATAATTCACCCCTCCACTTT